The clone carrying this T cell receptor (beta chain) was observed at least ten times. Time point meaning: patch test 2, 6 weeks after DPC sensitization. The treatment was: therapeutic diphenylcyclopropenone sensitization with weekly scalp DPC. This entry belongs to a study of human T cells and chemical hapten exposure. About the research overall: Patients, mostly women, had alopecia areata, alopecia totalis or alopecia universalis.

TCRdb recomputed calls from the RACE reads with MiXCR, one row per CDR3 protein. The repertoire includes about 82,000 distinct CDR3 sequences, about 6.6% of them detected once, and roughly 1.4% sits in the top ten. The germline V and J ends were trimmed by 2 bases and 4 bases, with 9 bases remaining between them. Germline V gene data show CDR1 as SGDLS and CDR2 as YYNGEE. The CDR3 extends over 14 amino acids. This chain connects TRBV9 to TRBJ2-2, with D maybe TRBD1 (6 bases). The clonotype comes from a young woman with alopecia areata. Some clones in this sample may be carry-over from other donors' samples. The source material was whole blood, sampled in connection with sensitization to the hapten diphenylcyclopropenone (DPC). The CDR3 loop is CASSVTGTTGELFF. In DNA, the CDR3 is TGTGCCAGCAGCGTTACAGGGACCACCGGGGAGCTGTTTTTT. Full variable domain (rest looked up from reference TRBV9 and TRBJ2-2): DSGVTQTPKHLITATGQRVTLRCSPRSGDLSVYWYQQSLDQGLQFLIQYYNGEERAKGNILERFSAQQFPDLHSELNLSSLELGDSALYFCASSVTGTTGELFFGEGSRLTVL.